This record covers a single T cell receptor (beta chain). The record originates from a study of blood T cell repertoires in COVID-19. Study context: PBMCs, B-cell-depleted T cells, or T cells provided the cDNA or gDNA that made up the material.

Those enrolled, adults aged roughly 18 to 89 years, came from roughly 22 US areas. Participants reported their clinical history, and cohort assignment relied on those reports. Within 2 weeks before study entry, exposed participants met a COVID-19 case. Here immunoSEQ multiplex PCR was the method, and the copy in TCRdb shows in-frame clones only, minus some. The sample has fewer than 250,000 clones, 84% seen once. With 6 bases removed from V and 0 bases from J, the gap between germline ends came to 7 bases. This CDR3 contains 13 residues. In germline, CDR1 is MNHEY, CDR2 SMNVEV (reference sequence). Sequenced: PBMCs or T cells enriched from blood (not recorded which). The rearrangement joins TRBV27 to TRBJ2-3; D remains ambiguous. This TCR was recovered from a woman in her twenties or thirties who had been exposed to COVID-19. The CDR3 here is CASRSTSTDTQYF. As DNA, the CDR3 is TGTGCCAGCAGGTCGACTAGCACAGATACGCAGTATTTT.